The TCR beta chain under discussion was sequenced for a study of CD49a tissue-resident CD8 T cells in human skin (dated by TCRdb to the late 2010s). About the study as a whole: The study examined tissue-resident memory CD8+ T cell subsets in human skin defined by CD49a, CD69 and CD103 expression.

For this chain, trimming is 8 bases at the V end and 0 bases at the J end, and the number of junction bases without a gene match is 6. There are 15 amino acids in the CDR3, from cysteine to phenylalanine inclusive. This entry keeps only the CDR3 DNA: 45 bases, framed from base 1. The CDR1 and CDR2 encoded by the germline V gene are MRHNA and SNTAGT. Relative to its sample, this clone is large (0.1 to 1%). No cognate antigen has been identified for it. It has no much larger one-base neighbor in the sample; base qualities were not kept. Library construction relied on the immunoSEQ multiplex PCR assay. The study's processing was this. Across the sorted blood, dermal and epidermal CD8+ T cell populations, TCR V beta family usage frequencies were compared. TCRdb retrieved this table from immuneACCESS and kept in-frame rearrangements only. Not all clones are present; in checked studies, unresolved V genes account for under half, and no reason is known for the remainder. The D gene and trimming were derived from the DNA, and the V and J assignments and clone size from that table. For this sample there are around 970 clones; about two thirds appear just once. Of the sample, less than 45% falls within the top ten clones.

In sorted CD8+ T cells obtained from the blood, dermis and epidermis of a few healthy donors, TCR beta CDR3 regions were analysed. Both blood and skin samples were provided by each TCR-sequenced donor, and all TCR-sequenced donors were healthy individuals. Sorting was used to isolate CD8+ T cell populations prior to TCR beta sequencing. The TCR originated in a human donor in good health. In this chain, TRBV6-4 is recombined with TRBJ2-3; TRBD2 aligns with 9 central bases. Sequencing was carried out using CLA- CD8+ effector memory T cells sorted from blood. The sequence in DNA is TGTGCCAGCCAGAGAACTAGCGGGAGCACAGATACGCAGTATTTT. This codes for CASQRTSGSTDTQYF.